This is a list of T cell receptor beta chains from one sample in a study of T-cell memory formation after mild COVID-19. TCRdb independently ran MiXCR on the 5' RACE reads; one entry per CDR3 protein. The table lists nearly 350,000 distinct CDR3 sequences, 10% to 15% of them singletons. The source material was PBMCs or a T cell subset sorted from them (not recorded which). Receptors were obtained from a man between 18 and 35 years old who had mild COVID-19 (a few samples of this study predate the infection). Cell type and time point are not known. Each CDR3 is given with its conserved first and last residue. Fields, in order: D gene, clone size, J gene, V gene, CDR3 protein, CDR3 DNA. D genes are given only for firm matches. Clone size is shown for a subset of rows, as once, few, many or a class of expanded clone.

-,-,TRBJ2-7,TRBV11-2,CASSYGPDNEQYF,TGTGCCAGCAGCTACGGGCCGGACAACGAGCAGTACTTC
-,many,TRBJ2-2,TRBV20-1,CSARLTASGELFF,TGCAGTGCTAGATTGACCGCTAGCGGGGAGCTGTTTTTT
TRBD2,few,TRBJ2-5,TRBV5-1,CASSSREGGTETQYF,TGCGCCAGCAGCTCCCGGGAGGGCGGTACAGAGACCCAGTACTTC
-,-,TRBJ2-4,TRBV29-1,CSVRQVAWDIQYF,TGCAGCGTGCGACAGGTTGCGTGGGACATTCAGTACTTC
TRBD2,-,TRBJ2-2,TRBV3-1,CASSQAGGNTGELFF,TGTGCCAGCAGCCAAGCGGGGGGGAACACCGGGGAGCTGTTTTTT
-,few,TRBJ2-3,TRBV11-2,CASSFGTESTDTQYF,TGTGCCAGCAGCTTCGGGACGGAAAGCACAGATACGCAGTATTTT
-,-,TRBJ2-1,TRBV7-9,CASSSVISEQFF,TGTGCCAGCAGCTCCGTTATTTCTGAGCAGTTCTTC
-,few,TRBJ2-5,TRBV4-1,CASSQEGRGEETQYF,TGCGCCAGCAGCCAAGAGGGAAGGGGAGAAGAGACCCAGTACTTC
TRBD2,few,TRBJ2-3,TRBV6-6,CASSYHGTSGGYTDTQYF,TGTGCCAGCAGTTACCATGGGACTAGCGGGGGATACACAGATACGCAGTATTTT
TRBD1,-,TRBJ1-1,TRBV3-1,CASSSQGGHTEAFF,TGTGCCAGCAGCTCCCAGGGGGGGCACACTGAAGCTTTCTTT
TRBD1,few,TRBJ2-5,TRBV20-1,CSAGDRGQETQYF,TGCAGTGCTGGGGACAGGGGGCAGGAGACCCAGTACTTC
-,-,TRBJ1-5,TRBV20-1,CSARNIRDRGNQPQHF,TGCAGTGCTAGGAACATCAGGGACCGGGGCAATCAGCCCCAGCATTTT
-,many,TRBJ1-5,TRBV20-1,CSARGQISNQPQHF,TGCAGCGCCCGAGGACAGATTAGCAATCAGCCCCAGCATTTT
-,-,TRBJ2-1,TRBV27,CASSFRQPGTAQFF,TGTGCCAGCAGTTTCAGGCAGCCTGGAACCGCGCAGTTCTTC
-,many,TRBJ2-2,TRBV4-3,CASSQVGGGPGELFF,TGCGCCAGCAGCCAAGTAGGGGGGGGGCCCGGGGAGCTGTTTTTT
-,many,TRBJ2-7,TRBV10-3,CAISPDTVGEQYF,TGTGCCATCAGCCCTGACACTGTGGGGGAGCAGTACTTC
-,few,TRBJ1-2,TRBV24-1,CATSDSRPWAGYTF,TGTGCCACCAGTGATTCTCGACCATGGGCTGGCTACACCTTC
-,few,TRBJ2-5,TRBV5-1,CASSLTSSQETQYF,TGCGCCAGCAGCTTGACGTCTAGCCAAGAGACCCAGTACTTC
TRBD2,many,TRBJ2-5,TRBV3-1,CASSHGPSGGARRETQYF,TGTGCCAGCAGCCACGGTCCAAGCGGGGGGGCCCGGCGAGAGACCCAGTACTTC
TRBD2,many,TRBJ2-5,TRBV5-1,CASGLAGSGGGETQYF,TGCGCCAGCGGCCTAGCGGGGTCAGGCGGAGGTGAGACCCAGTACTTC
TRBD1,-,TRBJ1-1,TRBV5-1,CASSSDRARGTEAFF,TGCGCCAGCAGCTCCGACAGGGCCCGGGGGACTGAAGCTTTCTTT
TRBD1,many,TRBJ2-3,TRBV6-5,CASSYGTADTQYF,TGTGCCAGCAGTTACGGGACAGCGGATACGCAGTATTTT
-,few,TRBJ2-1,TRBV28,CASSLPGRGSSYNEQFF,TGTGCCAGCAGCCTACCCGGACGGGGTAGCTCCTACAATGAGCAGTTCTTC
-,-,TRBJ2-4,TRBV12-3/TRBV12-4,CASSLGGFKNIQYF,TGTGCCAGCAGTTTAGGGGGTTTCAAAAACATTCAGTACTTC
-,few,TRBJ1-4,TRBV20-1,CSAEAWATNEKLFF,TGCAGTGCTGAAGCTTGGGCAACTAATGAAAAACTGTTTTTT
TRBD2,-,TRBJ2-1,TRBV20-1,CSASGLAGSLEQFF,TGCAGTGCTAGCGGGCTAGCGGGGAGCCTTGAGCAGTTCTTC
TRBD2,-,TRBJ2-3,TRBV7-2,CASSLGPGLAGSYTQYF,TGTGCCAGCAGCTTGGGTCCGGGACTAGCGGGTTCGTATACGCAGTATTTT
-,few,TRBJ2-5,TRBV7-3,CASPAGDQETQYF,TGTGCCAGCCCGGCCGGGGACCAAGAGACCCAGTACTTC